This T cell receptor beta chain originates from a study of T cells in Graves' hyperthyroidism and ophthalmopathy. General study points: Most thyroid-expanded clonotypes above 0.001 were also found in blood.

This clonotype was seen repeatedly, ten times or more. Its specificity is unknown. V was cut by 6 bases and J by 4 bases, with 13 bases left in between. This CDR3 is 13 amino acids long. Germline V gene data show CDR1 as SGHRS and CDR2 as YFSETQ. Template material for amplifying TCR beta CDR3 regions consisted of RNA transcripts. With the HTBI primer set, the TCR CDR3 went through a first round of RT-PCR. TCRdb re-analysed the multiplex PCR reads in MiXCR, keeping a single row per CDR3 protein. The sample carries about 640,000 distinct CDR3 sequences, about a fifth recorded once. This sequence was found in a man aged 30 to 39 with Graves' ophthalmopathy. Sequenced material: blood. The rearrangement joins TRBV5-1 to TRBJ1-1; a weak D match, TRBD1 (5 bases). The CDR3 sequence: CASNPQVGTEAFF. DNA for the CDR3: TGCGCCAGCAACCCACAGGTAGGCACTGAAGCTTTCTTT.